These T cell receptor beta chains were read from a single sample in a study of technical replicates of blood from four donors. Measured with immunoSEQ multiplex PCR; TCRdb has only the in-frame clones, and not every one. Found here are 75,000 to 100,000 clones, 96% of them singletons; the top ten hold approximately 0.38%. Input material: T cells isolated from PBMCs. Receptors originate from a human donor in good health. Both conserved end residues are part of each CDR3. The D gene is left open where the match is weak. Clone size appears in some rows only: once, few, many, or a class for an expanded clone.

clone_size,d_call,j_call,v_call,cdr3_nt,cdr3_aa
-,-,TRBJ2-2,TRBV20-1,TGCAGTGCTAGTAGAACCGGGGAGCTGTTTTTT,CSASRTGELFF
few,-,TRBJ1-2,TRBV27,TGTGCCAGCAGTCCCGGGAGGGGGGGTAGCTACACCTTC,CASSPGRGGSYTF
-,TRBD1,TRBJ1-5,TRBV12-5,TGTGCTAGTGGTTGGGACAGGGGTCAGCCCCAGCATTTT,CASGWDRGQPQHF
-,-,TRBJ1-1,TRBV6-1,TGTGCCAGCAGTGAGTTACAGGGTTACACTGAAGCTTTCTTT,CASSELQGYTEAFF
-,-,TRBJ2-2,TRBV2,TGTGCCAGTAGGGGTACAGCGAACACCGGGGAGCTGTTTTTT,CASRGTANTGELFF
-,TRBD1,TRBJ2-5,TRBV5-1,TGCGCCAGCAGCCATGGGGACAGGGGGGTAGAGACCCAGTACTTC,CASSHGDRGVETQYF
once,TRBD1,TRBJ2-7,TRBV7-3,TGTGCCAGCAGCATGACAGGGCCACCCTACGAGCAGTACTTC,CASSMTGPPYEQYF
-,TRBD1,TRBJ1-4,TRBV19,TGTGCCAGTGACAGGGGAGAAGGTGTAGCTAATGAAAAACTGTTTTTT,CASDRGEGVANEKLFF
once,-,TRBJ2-5,TRBV7-9,TGTGCCAGCAGCCCGGCAGTGAGGGAGACCCAGTACTTC,CASSPAVRETQYF
once,TRBD2,TRBJ2-2,TRBV4-1,TGCGCCAGCAGCCTACGAAGCGGGAGATATTTGGGCGGGGAGCTGTTTTTT,CASSLRSGRYLGGELFF